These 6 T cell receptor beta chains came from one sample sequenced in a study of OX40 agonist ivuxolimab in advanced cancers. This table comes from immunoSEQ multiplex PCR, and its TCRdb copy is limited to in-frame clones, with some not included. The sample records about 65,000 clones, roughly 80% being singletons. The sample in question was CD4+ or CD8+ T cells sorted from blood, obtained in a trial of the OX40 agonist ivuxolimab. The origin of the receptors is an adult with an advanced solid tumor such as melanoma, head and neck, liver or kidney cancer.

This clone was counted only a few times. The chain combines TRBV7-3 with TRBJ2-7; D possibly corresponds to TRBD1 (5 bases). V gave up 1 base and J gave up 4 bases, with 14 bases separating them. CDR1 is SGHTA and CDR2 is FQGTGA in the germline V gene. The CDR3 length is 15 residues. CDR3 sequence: CASSLRQTTTYEQYV. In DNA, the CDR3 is TGTGCCAGCAGCTTAAGACAGACCACTACTTACGAGCAGTACGTC.

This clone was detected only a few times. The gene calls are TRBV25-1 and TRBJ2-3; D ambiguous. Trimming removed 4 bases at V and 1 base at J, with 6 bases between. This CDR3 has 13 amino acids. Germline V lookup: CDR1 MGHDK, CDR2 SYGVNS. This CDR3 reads CASSGWGTDTQYF. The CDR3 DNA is TGTGCCAGCAGTGGATGGGGCACAGATACGCAGTATTTT. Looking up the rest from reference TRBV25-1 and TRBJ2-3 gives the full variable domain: EADIYQTPRYLVIGTGKKITLECSQTMGHDKMYWYQQDPGMELHLIHYSYGVNSTEKGDLSSESTVSRIRTEHFPLTLESARPSHTSQYLCASSGWGTDTQYFGPGTRLTVL.

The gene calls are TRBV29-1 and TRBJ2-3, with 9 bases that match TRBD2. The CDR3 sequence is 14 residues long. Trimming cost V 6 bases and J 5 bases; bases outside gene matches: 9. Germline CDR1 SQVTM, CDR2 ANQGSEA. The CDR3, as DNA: TGCAGCGTGGGGGTAGCGGGAGAACAAGATACGCAGTATTTT. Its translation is CSVGVAGEQDTQYF.

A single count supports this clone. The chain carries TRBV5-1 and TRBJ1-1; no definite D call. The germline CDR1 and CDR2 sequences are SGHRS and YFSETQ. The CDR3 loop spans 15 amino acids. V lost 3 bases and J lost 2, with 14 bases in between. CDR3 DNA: TGCGCCAGCAGCTCACTGGCGGGCGGCAACACTGAAGCTTTCTTT. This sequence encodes CASSSLAGGNTEAFF.

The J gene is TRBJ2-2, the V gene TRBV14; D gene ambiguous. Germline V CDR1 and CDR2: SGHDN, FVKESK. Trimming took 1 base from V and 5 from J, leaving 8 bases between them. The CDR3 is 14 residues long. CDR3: CASSQAPITGELFF. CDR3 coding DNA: TGTGCCAGCAGCCAAGCCCCAATAACCGGGGAGCTGTTTTTT.

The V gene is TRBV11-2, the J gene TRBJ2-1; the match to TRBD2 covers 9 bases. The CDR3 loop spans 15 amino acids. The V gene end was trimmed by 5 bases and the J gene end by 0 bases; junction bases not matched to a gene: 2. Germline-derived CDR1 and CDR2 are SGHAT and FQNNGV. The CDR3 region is CASSLAGSSYNEQFF. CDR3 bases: TGTGCCAGCAGCCTAGCGGGAAGCTCCTACAATGAGCAGTTCTTC.